A single sample gave rise to the 20 T cell receptor beta chains below, sequenced in a study of Ad26.COV2.S vaccination and SARS-CoV-2 variants. Some clones are missing from TCRdb's copy, which holds only in-frame ones; the method was immunoSEQ multiplex PCR. Among 400,000 to 450,000 clones listed, 80% to 95% were seen once. As for treatment: about 20 received Ad26.COV2.S at low or high dose, single or two shots; roughly 5 received placebo; per-sample allocation not given. Day 63 after the first vaccine or placebo injection was the time point for sampling. Sequences were derived from peripheral blood, sampled in a trial of Ad26.COV2.S vaccine versus placebo. The receptors stem from a person between 18 and 59 years old who received the Ad26.COV2.S COVID-19 vaccine or a placebo.

Note on this clone: This same CDR3 is encoded by further DNA sequences in the sample. The V call is TRBV7-9, the J call TRBJ2-1; no reliable D call. The length of the CDR3 is 14 residues. The V end lost 0 bases, the J end lost 1 base, and 4 bases lay between the germline ends. Germline values: CDR1 SEHNR, CDR2 FQNEAQ (reference sequence). The CDR3 DNA reads TGTGCCAGCAGCTTAGCGCCGTCCTACAATGAGCAGTTCTTC. Translated: CASSLAPSYNEQFF. Supplemented by reference TRBV7-9 and TRBJ2-1, the full variable domain reads DTGVSQNPRHKITKRGQNVTFRCDPISEHNRLYWYRQTLGQGPEFLTYFQNEAQLEKSRLLSDRFSAERPKGSFSTLEIQRTEQGDSAMYLCASSLAPSYNEQFFGPGTRLTVL.

The CDR3 region is CATAQSSYEQYF. The CDR3 bases are TGTGCCACCGCACAGAGCTCCTACGAGCAGTACTTC. The chain has TRBV24-1 and TRBJ2-7; no clear D gene. This CDR3 spans 12 amino acids. V lost 9 bases to trimming and J lost 0 bases, with 8 bases between them. Germline assignment: CDR1 KGHDR and CDR2 SFDVKD.

The chain links TRBV27 to TRBJ2-5; 9 nucleotides agree with TRBD1. Germline CDR1 is MNHEY and CDR2 is SMNVEV (reference sequence). After removal of 5 bases from V and 4 bases from J, the junction contained 8 bases not matched to a gene. This CDR3 spans 15 amino acids. CDR3 protein: CASSTSTGGRETQYF. The CDR3 coding sequence is TGTGCCAGCAGTACCTCGACAGGGGGACGAGAGACCCAGTACTTC.

The chain carries TRBV28 and TRBJ1-2; unclear D gene. The germline V and J ends were trimmed by 1 base and 13 bases, with 16 bases remaining between them. This CDR3 has 13 amino acids. Germline V gene data show CDR1 as MDHEN and CDR2 as SYDVKM. DNA for the CDR3: TGTGCCAGCAGTTTATCTATATTTATGATAGGCACCTTC. Translated: CASSLSIFMIGTF.

The chain links TRBV7-2 to TRBJ2-2, with 9 nucleotides matching TRBD1. Looked up from germline, CDR1 is SGHTA and CDR2 is FQGNSA. The CDR3 is made up of 15 amino acids. With V trimmed by 5 bases and J by 2 bases, 3 bases remained unmatched. Here the CDR3 DNA reads TGTGCCAGCAGCCCGGGACAGGGAAACACCGGGGAGCTGTTTTTT. Translated: CASSPGQGNTGELFF.

V gene TRBV5-1 combines with J gene TRBJ2-7; D might be TRBD1 (5 bases). The V end was cut by 4 bases, the J end by 0 bases, with 20 bases between. Germline V gene sequence: CDR1 SGHRS, CDR2 YFSETQ. This CDR3 has 17 residues. DNA of the CDR3: TGCGCCAGCAGCCCGAAGGGAATGGGGCCTATCTCCTACGAGCAGTACTTC. Its protein product is CASSPKGMGPISYEQYF. Filled out from reference TRBV5-1 and TRBJ2-7, the complete variable domain reads KAGVTQTPRYLIKTRGQQVTLSCSPISGHRSVSWYQQTPGQGLQFLFEYFSETQRNKGNFPGRFSGRQFSNSRSEMNVSTLELGDSALYLCASSPKGMGPISYEQYFGPGTRLTVT.

The chain links TRBV30 to TRBJ1-5; no firm D call. The V and J ends lost 1 base and 11 bases respectively, with 15 bases between them. The CDR3 extends over 13 amino acids. The germline V gene has CDR1 GTSNPN and CDR2 SVGIG (reference sequence). The CDR3 loop reads CAWSEETRAAQHF. The CDR3 nucleotides are TGTGCCTGGAGTGAAGAGACTAGGGCAGCCCAGCATTTT.

This clone is termed medium-sized. The chain has TRBV9 and TRBJ2-1, with TRBD1 as a possible D gene (5 bases). Germline assignment: CDR1 SGDLS and CDR2 YYNGEE. V lost 4 bases to trimming and J lost 7 bases, with 9 bases between them. This CDR3 contains 12 residues. The CDR3 DNA reads TGTGCCAGCAGCAGCCGACAGAATGAGCAGTTCTTC. It yields the protein CASSSRQNEQFF.

The chain joins TRBV7-6 to TRBJ2-1, with D maybe TRBD2 (5 bases). Germline assignment: CDR1 SGHVS and CDR2 FNYEAQ. The CDR3 extends over 14 amino acids. Trimming cost V 1 base and J 5 bases, with 9 bases left between them. CDR3: CASSLGGLDNEQFF. DNA for the CDR3: TGTGCCAGCAGCTTAGGAGGGTTGGACAATGAGCAGTTCTTC. Based on the CDR3 plus reference TRBV7-6 and TRBJ2-1, the full variable domain is GAGVSQSPRYKVTKRGQDVALRCDPISGHVSLYWYRQALGQGPEFLTYFNYEAQQDKSGLPNDRFSAERPEGSISTLTIQRTEQRDSAMYRCASSLGGLDNEQFFGPGTRLTVL.

This chain uses TRBV5-6 with TRBJ1-4; D is possibly TRBD1 (5 bases). CDR1 is SGHDT, CDR2 YYEEEE, per germline. Deletions cut 4 bases from V and 7 bases from J, with 17 bases between. This CDR3 has 15 residues. CDR3 in amino acids: CASSLYGTKVEKLFF. The CDR3 coding sequence is TGTGCCAGCAGCCTGTATGGGACCAAGGTTGAAAAACTGTTTTTT.

The chain is built from TRBV7-9 and TRBJ2-1, with TRBD1 matching 11 bases. The V gene's germline CDR1 is SEHNR and CDR2 FQNEAQ (reference sequence). V was clipped by 1 base and J by 1 base; unmatched bases: 0. The CDR3 sequence is 16 residues long. CDR3 amino acids: CASSLGDRGSYNEQFF. CDR3 coding DNA: TGTGCCAGCAGCTTAGGGGACAGGGGGTCCTACAATGAGCAGTTCTTC. Full variable domain (outside the CDR3, taken from reference TRBV7-9 and TRBJ2-1): DTGVSQNPRHKITKRGQNVTFRCDPISEHNRLYWYRQTLGQGPEFLTYFQNEAQLEKSRLLSDRFSAERPKGSFSTLEIQRTEQGDSAMYLCASSLGDRGSYNEQFFGPGTRLTVL.

The V gene is TRBV6-2 or TRBV6-3, the J gene TRBJ2-3; the match to TRBD2 covers 7 bases. Trimming took 6 bases from V and 3 from J; bases not matched to a gene: 6. The CDR3 is 14 residues long. Germline V gives CDR1 MNHEY, CDR2 SVGEGT. Written as DNA, the CDR3 is TGTGCCAGCAGCGCGGGGGTCTGGACAGATACGCAGTATTTT. As protein: CASSAGVWTDTQYF.

CDR3 in DNA: TGTGCCAGCTCACAGGGGAACACTGAAGCTTTCTTT. It yields the protein CASSQGNTEAFF. The chain combines TRBV18 with TRBJ1-1, with D hard to call. The V gene lost 4 bases and the J gene lost 1 base, with 4 bases spanning the gap. This CDR3 has 12 residues. The germline gives CDR1 KGHSH, CDR2 LQKENI.

CDR3 sequence (DNA): TGTGCCACCAGCAGAGCCTGGACAGGGCGAGAAGAGAACACTGAAGCTTTCTTT. This encodes CATSRAWTGREENTEAFF. The chain carries TRBV15 and TRBJ1-1; 8 bases fit TRBD1. CDR3 length equals 18 residues. Germline CDR1 and CDR2: LNHNV and YYDKDF (reference sequence). With V trimmed by 1 base and J by 1 base, 11 bases remained unmatched.

The chain couples TRBV7-8 to TRBJ2-5; D is unresolved. From germline, CDR1 is SGHVS and CDR2 FQNEAQ. CDR3 length: 13 amino acids. V gave up 0 bases and J gave up 5 bases, with 7 bases separating them. The CDR3 DNA reads as TGTGCCAGCAGCTTAGCGCTGGGGGAGACCCAGTACTTC. The encoded protein is CASSLALGETQYF.

The chain couples TRBV12-3 or TRBV12-4 to TRBJ1-5; D not certain. There are 12 residues in the CDR3. Trimming left V 6 bases short and J 4 bases short, with 7 bases between. As DNA, the CDR3 is TGTGCCAGCAGCGCGCAGAATCAGCCCCAGCATTTT. This gives the protein CASSAQNQPQHF.

The V and J genes are TRBV4-3 and TRBJ2-1; D perhaps matches TRBD1 (5 bases). Germline CDR1 LGHNA, CDR2 YSLEER. This CDR3 has 14 residues. The ends were cut back, 4 bases at V and 4 bases at J, with 11 bases in the middle. The CDR3 reads CASSPETGYNEQFF. CDR3 nucleotide sequence: TGCGCCAGCAGCCCAGAAACAGGATACAATGAGCAGTTCTTC.

This rearrangement joins TRBV6-5 to TRBJ1-2, with 8 bases aligning to TRBD1. This CDR3 is built from 14 residues. Germline CDR1 is MNHEY and CDR2 is SVGAGI. J was trimmed by 3 bases and V by 5 bases; bases with no gene match: 5. The CDR3 loop is CASSIEQGDYGYTF. In DNA, the CDR3 is TGTGCCAGCAGTATCGAACAGGGGGACTATGGCTACACCTTC.

The chain joins TRBV28 to TRBJ1-1; unclear D gene. Trimming cost V 9 bases and J 2 bases, with 13 bases left between them. The CDR3 runs 13 residues. Germline values: CDR1 MDHEN, CDR2 SYDVKM. CDR3 nucleotides: TGTGCCAGTACGGAAGGCTTTAACACTGAAGCTTTCTTT. Its protein product is CASTEGFNTEAFF.

The genes are TRBV6-5 and TRBJ1-3; a weak D match, TRBD1 (6 bases). The CDR3 runs 14 residues. Germline V gene sequence: CDR1 MNHEY, CDR2 SVGAGI. Trimming shortened V by 6 bases and J by 0 bases, and 9 bases separated the two germline ends. The CDR3 DNA follows: TGTGCCAGCAGACAGGGCTACTCTGGAAACACCATATATTTT. It encodes CASRQGYSGNTIYF.